Described below is a single TCR beta chain sequence and its context. Its matching antigen is unknown. Genomic DNA, serving as template, underwent TCR beta VDJ and CDR3 profiling. Each CDR3 protein is one row after TCRdb ran MiXCR on the reads. Here the sample spans approximately 150,000 distinct CDR3 sequences, around 47% being singletons. All patients picked for sequencing had shown, by flow cytometry, an expansion of CD8+CD57+ cells. Each patient had severe acquired aplastic anemia. These data are taken from a study of CD8+CD57+ T cells in acquired aplastic anemia. Study-level results: CD8+ Simpson's diversity did not differ significantly between patients and controls. Patients and controls had in common 25 to 35 CD8+ CDR3 sequences.

Germline loops: CDR1 DFQATT, CDR2 SNEGSKA (reference sequence). The CDR3 totals 16 residues. V was shortened by 1 base and J by 5 bases, with 19 bases between the two germline ends. Sequencing input: sorted CD4+, CD8+, or CD8+CD57+ T cells (not recorded which) from PBMCs. This TCR came from a human donor with aplastic anemia. V and J are TRBV20-1 and TRBJ2-3; tentatively, D is TRBD1 (6 bases). The CDR3 DNA sequence: TGCAGTGCTAGAGGGGGGCGCGGCTTTGCCGGAGATACGCAGTATTTT. The encoded protein is CSARGGRGFAGDTQYF.